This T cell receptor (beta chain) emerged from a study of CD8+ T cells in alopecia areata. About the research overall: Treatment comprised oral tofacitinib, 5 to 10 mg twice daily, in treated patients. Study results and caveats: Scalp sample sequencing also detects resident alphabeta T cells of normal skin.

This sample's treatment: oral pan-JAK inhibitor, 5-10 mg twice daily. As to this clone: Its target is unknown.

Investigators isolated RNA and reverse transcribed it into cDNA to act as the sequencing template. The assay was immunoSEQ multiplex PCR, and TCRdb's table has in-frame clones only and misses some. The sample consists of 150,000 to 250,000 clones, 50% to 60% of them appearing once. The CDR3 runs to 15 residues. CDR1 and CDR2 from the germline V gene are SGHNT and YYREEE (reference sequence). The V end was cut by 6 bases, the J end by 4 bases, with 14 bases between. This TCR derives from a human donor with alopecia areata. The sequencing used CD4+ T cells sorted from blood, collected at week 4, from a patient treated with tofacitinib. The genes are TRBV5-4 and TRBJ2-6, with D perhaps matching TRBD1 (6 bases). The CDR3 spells CASTATGPGANVLTF. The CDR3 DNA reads TGTGCCAGCACCGCAACAGGGCCCGGGGCCAACGTCCTGACTTTC.